This is a list of T cell receptor beta chains from one sample in a study of cytomegalovirus exposure and HLA in healthy donors. The assay was immunoSEQ multiplex PCR, and TCRdb's table has in-frame clones only and misses some. The sample includes some 210,000 clones, about 77% of them seen just once. Sequencing was carried out using PBMCs. Receptors were obtained from a woman in her thirties in good health and CMV-seropositive. The CDR3 runs from the conserved cysteine through the conserved F or W. The D gene is left open where the match is weak. Only some rows state a clone size, as once, few, many or a class for expanded clones.

d_call: .
j_call: TRBJ1-5
v_call: TRBV6-1
clone_size: .
cdr3_aa: CASSSEGINQPQHF
cdr3_nt: TGTGCCAGCAGTTCTGAGGGAATAAATCAGCCCCAGCATTTT

d_call: .
j_call: TRBJ1-1
v_call: TRBV9
clone_size: .
cdr3_aa: CASMANTEAFF
cdr3_nt: TGTGCCAGCATGGCGAACACTGAAGCTTTCTTT

d_call: .
j_call: TRBJ1-2
v_call: TRBV2
clone_size: few
cdr3_aa: CASSTANYGYTF
cdr3_nt: TGTGCCAGCAGTACGGCTAACTATGGCTACACCTTC

d_call: .
j_call: TRBJ2-5
v_call: TRBV5-1
clone_size: .
cdr3_aa: CASSLAGTFQETQYF
cdr3_nt: TGCGCCAGCAGCTTGGCCGGGACATTCCAAGAGACCCAGTACTTC

d_call: .
j_call: TRBJ1-1
v_call: TRBV6-4
clone_size: .
cdr3_aa: CASSVQGNTEAFF
cdr3_nt: TGTGCCAGCAGCGTACAGGGGAACACTGAAGCTTTCTTT

d_call: .
j_call: TRBJ2-5
v_call: TRBV20-1
clone_size: .
cdr3_aa: CSAQGETQYF
cdr3_nt: TGCAGTGCTCAGGGGGAGACCCAGTACTTC

d_call: .
j_call: TRBJ1-2
v_call: TRBV7-2
clone_size: few
cdr3_aa: CASSPSGAQRNYGYTF
cdr3_nt: TGTGCCAGCAGCCCTTCGGGAGCGCAGCGTAACTATGGCTACACCTTC

d_call: TRBD2
j_call: TRBJ2-5
v_call: TRBV7-9
clone_size: .
cdr3_aa: CASSSLAGGPETQYF
cdr3_nt: TGTGCCAGCAGCTCTCTAGCGGGGGGGCCAGAGACCCAGTACTTC

d_call: .
j_call: TRBJ2-7
v_call: TRBV9
clone_size: .
cdr3_aa: CASSSAGDFSYEQYF
cdr3_nt: TGTGCCAGCAGCTCCGCCGGGGATTTCTCCTACGAGCAGTACTTC

d_call: .
j_call: TRBJ2-3
v_call: TRBV5-1
clone_size: once
cdr3_aa: CASSSIAAFTDTQYF
cdr3_nt: TGCGCCAGCAGCTCGATAGCGGCCTTCACAGATACGCAGTATTTT

d_call: TRBD1
j_call: TRBJ1-4
v_call: TRBV15
clone_size: .
cdr3_aa: CATSRAHGAGGSTNEKLFF
cdr3_nt: TGTGCCACCAGCAGAGCCCACGGCGCAGGGGGATCAACTAATGAAAAACTGTTTTTT

d_call: .
j_call: TRBJ2-4
v_call: TRBV6-5
clone_size: .
cdr3_aa: CASSYSTGQGENIQYF
cdr3_nt: TGTGCCAGCAGTTACTCGACTGGGCAGGGCGAAAACATTCAGTACTTC

d_call: TRBD1
j_call: TRBJ2-5
v_call: TRBV19
clone_size: .
cdr3_aa: CASSSRQGGQETQYF
cdr3_nt: TGTGCCAGTAGTTCCAGACAGGGGGGCCAAGAGACCCAGTACTTC

d_call: TRBD1
j_call: TRBJ1-2
v_call: TRBV19
clone_size: .
cdr3_aa: CASSIAAATGAYGYTF
cdr3_nt: TGTGCCAGTAGTATAGCCGCGGCGACAGGGGCCTATGGCTACACCTTC

d_call: .
j_call: TRBJ2-7
v_call: TRBV30
clone_size: .
cdr3_aa: CAWSVRQLDEQYF
cdr3_nt: TGTGCCTGGAGTGTACGACAGCTCGACGAGCAGTACTTC

d_call: .
j_call: TRBJ1-3
v_call: TRBV19
clone_size: few
cdr3_aa: CASSPRQVSGNTIYF
cdr3_nt: TGTGCCAGTAGTCCACGACAGGTCTCTGGAAACACCATATATTTT

d_call: TRBD2
j_call: TRBJ2-3
v_call: TRBV10-3
clone_size: .
cdr3_aa: CAIRGGIAGSFNTQYF
cdr3_nt: TGTGCCATCAGGGGTGGGATAGCGGGGTCTTTTAATACGCAGTATTTT

d_call: TRBD2
j_call: TRBJ2-3
v_call: TRBV30
clone_size: .
cdr3_aa: CAWSKLAGSTDTQYF
cdr3_nt: TGTGCCTGGAGTAAGCTAGCGGGCAGCACAGATACGCAGTATTTT

d_call: TRBD2
j_call: TRBJ2-3
v_call: TRBV29-1
clone_size: .
cdr3_aa: CSVEGTSGESTDTQYF
cdr3_nt: TGCAGCGTTGAAGGGACTAGCGGAGAGAGCACAGATACGCAGTATTTT